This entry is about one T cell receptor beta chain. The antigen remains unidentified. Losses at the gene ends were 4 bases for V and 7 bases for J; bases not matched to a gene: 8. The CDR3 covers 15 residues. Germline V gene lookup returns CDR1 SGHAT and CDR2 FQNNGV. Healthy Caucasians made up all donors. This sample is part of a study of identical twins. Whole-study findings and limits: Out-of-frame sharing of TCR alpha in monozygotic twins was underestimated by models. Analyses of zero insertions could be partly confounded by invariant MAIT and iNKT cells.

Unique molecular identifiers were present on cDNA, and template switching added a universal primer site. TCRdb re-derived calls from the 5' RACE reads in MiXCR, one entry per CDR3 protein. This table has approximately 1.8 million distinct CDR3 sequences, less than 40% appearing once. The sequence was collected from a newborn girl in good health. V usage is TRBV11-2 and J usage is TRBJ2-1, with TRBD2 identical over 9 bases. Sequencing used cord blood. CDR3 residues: CASSSGTSWGNEQFF. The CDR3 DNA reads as TGTGCCAGCAGCTCAGGGACTAGCTGGGGGAATGAGCAGTTCTTC.